This T cell receptor (beta chain) was identified in a study of CD8+ T cells in alopecia areata. Study conclusions and caveats: Alphabeta T cells residing in normal skin are also sequenced in scalp samples. Significant decreases in scalp clonality and expanded CD8+ clones followed tofacitinib treatment.

RNA was extracted and reverse transcribed into cDNA as the sequencing template. TCRdb's copy holds only in-frame clones and misses some; the assay was immunoSEQ multiplex PCR. Found here are over 150,000 clones, 60% to 70% of them singletons; the top ten hold around 3.2%. This clone occurred once. As yet, its antigen is unknown. Treatment reported: oral pan-JAK inhibitor, 5-10 mg twice daily. The clonotype was recovered from a human donor with alopecia areata. The sequenced sample was CD4+ T cells sorted from blood, obtained at week 4, from a patient treated with tofacitinib.

The CDR3 DNA follows: TGCGCCAGCAGCCAAGACGCCGGGTCTGGGGCCAACGTCCTGACTTTC. Amino acid sequence: CASSQDAGSGANVLTF. This chain joins TRBV4-1 and TRBJ2-6; D is unclear. Germline CDR1 is MGHRA and CDR2 is YSYEKL. V lost 0 bases and J 1 base, leaving 7 bases between the germline ends. The CDR3 has 16 amino acids.